The entry that follows covers one TCR beta chain sequence. This sample was taken from a study of cytomegalovirus exposure and HLA in healthy donors. The CDR3 length is 14 residues. After removal of 3 bases from V and 5 bases from J, the junction contained 4 bases not matched to a gene. Germline V gene data show CDR1 as SGHKS and CDR2 as YYEKEE (reference sequence). Produced via immunoSEQ multiplex PCR; TCRdb's table is partial and in-frame only. The sample records some 100,000 clones, around 88% being singletons. The chain carries TRBV5-5 and TRBJ2-2, with 7 nucleotides matching TRBD1. The sample was PBMCs. This TCR came from a man aged 18 to 29 in good health and CMV-seronegative. The CDR3 bases are TGTGCCAGCAGCTCGGGACAGCCGACCGGGGAGCTGTTTTTT. It encodes CASSSGQPTGELFF.